This T cell receptor (beta chain) was recovered during a study of blood T cells in healthy people across ages. This clonotype was detected a few times. This CDR3 comprises 14 residues. Trimming cost V 8 bases and J 0 bases, with 13 bases left between them. The use of a sample-barcoded 5' primer and a J-beta primer mix characterized a second PCR of 7 to 11 cycles. TCRdb processed the 5' RACE reads anew with MiXCR; each CDR3 protein has one entry. The table lists 1.4 million to 1.5 million distinct CDR3 sequences, 42% of them singletons. The chain carries TRBV12-3 or TRBV12-4 and TRBJ1-2, with D hard to call. The source is a woman aged 18-29 years in good health. The sequencing input was blood. CDR3 region: CASAADTPNYGYTF. The CDR3 region has the DNA TGTGCCAGCGCTGCGGATACACCTAACTATGGCTACACCTTC.